This TCR beta chain was identified in a study of T cell responses to AZD1222 COVID-19 vaccine. Study results and caveats: Two AZD1222 doses significantly raised spike-specific TCR breadth and depth over controls. The study identified only 6 or 7 AZD1222 recipients as seropositive at baseline. Across spike, vaccine-associated CD4 TCRs were found, dominant at 160-218 and 743-854. Clonal diversity may have been underestimated in mostly white British donors.

Comments on this clone: As yet, its antigen is unknown.

Germline CDR1 reads LNHNV; CDR2 reads YYDKDF (reference sequence). Trimming left V 5 bases short and J 3 bases short, with 16 bases between. The CDR3 length is 15 residues. Profiled with immunoSEQ multiplex PCR; TCRdb holds only in-frame clones, not every one. The sample lists some 150,000 clones, approximately 88% occurring once. The source material was peripheral blood, sampled on day 0 of AZD1222 vaccination. The genes are TRBV15 and TRBJ1-2; D possibly corresponds to TRBD1 (6 bases). This receptor was taken from an adult in good health. The CDR3 reads CATSVPPPGDYGYTF. CDR3 nucleotides: TGTGCCACCAGCGTTCCTCCCCCAGGGGACTATGGCTACACCTTC.